The rows below give T cell receptor beta chains drawn from one sample of a study of blood T cell repertoires in COVID-19. Repertoires were generated with immunoSEQ multiplex PCR, while TCRdb's copy carries only in-frame clones and drops some. The data contain about 320,000 clones, 87% of them singletons. Sequenced sample: PBMCs or T cells enriched from blood (not recorded which). The receptors stem from a woman in her thirties who had recovered from COVID-19. CDR3s include the opening cysteine and the closing phenylalanine or tryptophan. The D gene is left open where the match is weak. The size entry is marked missing in some rows and otherwise reads once, few, many or a size class.

v_call,clone_size,j_call,d_call,cdr3_aa,cdr3_nt
TRBV5-1,few,TRBJ1-1,.,CASTPPGMVTEAFF,TGCGCCAGCACTCCTCCGGGAATGGTCACTGAAGCTTTCTTT
TRBV6-5,.,TRBJ2-5,.,CASPEETQYF,TGTGCCAGCCCAGAAGAGACCCAGTACTTC
TRBV9,.,TRBJ1-2,.,CASSGARSRGYTF,TGTGCCAGCAGCGGAGCTAGGAGCAGAGGCTACACCTTC
TRBV30,once,TRBJ2-7,.,CASSWGVSGEQYF,TGTGCCTCTTCCTGGGGGGTCTCAGGCGAGCAGTACTTC
TRBV7-8,.,TRBJ2-7,TRBD2,CASSPPGLAGSYEQYF,TGTGCCAGCAGCCCTCCGGGACTAGCGGGGTCCTACGAGCAGTACTTC
TRBV5-1,.,TRBJ2-7,.,CASSPTPYEQYF,TGCGCCAGCAGCCCGACACCCTACGAGCAGTACTTC
TRBV4-1,.,TRBJ1-3,.,CASGRVTGGLRGNTIYF,TGCGCCAGCGGAAGGGTCACAGGAGGGCTCCGTGGAAACACCATATATTTT
TRBV5-4,.,TRBJ1-1,.,CASSVRGPTLEAFF,TGTGCCAGCAGCGTCAGGGGTCCAACCCTTGAAGCTTTCTTT
TRBV25-1,.,TRBJ2-1,.,CASSDVGAPRDNEQFF,TGTGCCAGCAGTGACGTTGGGGCACCCAGGGACAATGAGCAGTTCTTC
TRBV6-2/TRBV6-3,once,TRBJ1-1,.,CASSYGQGTEAFF,TGTGCCAGCAGTTACGGGCAGGGCACTGAAGCTTTCTTT
TRBV19,.,TRBJ2-7,TRBD2,CASSMRIAGLNSYEQYF,TGTGCCAGTAGTATGAGGATAGCGGGGCTAAACTCCTACGAGCAGTACTTC
TRBV6-5,.,TRBJ1-1,.,CASRVRDTNTEAFF,TGTGCCAGCAGAGTCCGGGACACCAACACTGAAGCTTTCTTT
TRBV7-8,many,TRBJ1-5,.,CASSLVGVGQPQHF,TGTGCCAGCAGCTTAGTAGGGGTGGGTCAGCCCCAGCATTTT
TRBV27,.,TRBJ1-2,.,CASSDGDGYTF,TGTGCCAGCAGTGACGGGGATGGCTACACCTTC
TRBV3-1/TRBV3-2,.,TRBJ1-5,.,CASSQETVSQPQHF,TGTGCCAGCAGCCAAGAAACAGTCTCTCAGCCCCAGCATTTT
TRBV2,.,TRBJ1-1,.,CASSEVENTEAFF,TGTGCCAGCAGTGAAGTAGAGAACACTGAAGCTTTCTTT
TRBV3-1/TRBV3-2,.,TRBJ1-6,.,CASSQARNSPLHF,TGTGCCAGCAGCCAAGCCCGGAATTCACCCCTCCACTTT
TRBV7-3,once,TRBJ2-1,.,CASSPTALQGNEQFF,TGTGCCAGCAGCCCGACCGCCTTACAGGGCAATGAGCAGTTCTTC
TRBV3-1/TRBV3-2,.,TRBJ1-2,TRBD1,CASSQGPGTEYGYTF,TGTGCCAGCAGCCAGGGACCCGGGACAGAGTATGGCTACACCTTC
TRBV5-6,.,TRBJ1-6,.,CASSLAGTNNSPLHF,TGTGCCAGCAGCTTGGCCGGGACAAATAATTCACCCCTCCACTTT
TRBV5-6,.,TRBJ2-2,TRBD1,CASSLVRGQGSTGELFF,TGTGCCAGCAGCTTGGTGAGGGGACAGGGTAGCACCGGGGAGCTGTTTTTT
TRBV3-1/TRBV3-2,.,TRBJ1-6,.,CASSHPWGGLSYNSPLHF,TGTGCCAGCAGCCACCCCTGGGGGGGACTCTCCTATAATTCACCCCTCCACTTT
TRBV30,.,TRBJ1-1,.,CAWSVRGGNTEAFF,TGTGCCTGGAGTGTAAGAGGGGGTAACACTGAAGCTTTCTTT
TRBV4-3,.,TRBJ1-2,.,CASSQDYGSNYGYTF,TGCGCCAGCAGCCAAGATTACGGGTCTAACTATGGCTACACCTTC
TRBV19,.,TRBJ1-2,.,CASSIVNSNYGYTF,TGTGCCAGTAGTATAGTCAACAGTAACTATGGCTACACCTTC
TRBV2,.,TRBJ1-4,TRBD1,CASRTTGTANEKLFF,TGTGCCAGCAGAACTACCGGGACAGCTAATGAAAAACTGTTTTTT
TRBV18,once,TRBJ2-7,.,CASSPRGYYEQYF,TGTGCCAGCTCACCGCGCGGGTACTACGAGCAGTACTTC
TRBV9,.,TRBJ1-2,TRBD1,CASSPRTGASTSALDGYTF,TGTGCCAGCAGCCCAAGGACAGGGGCGTCTACTTCCGCGCTGGATGGCTACACCTTC
TRBV19,once,TRBJ2-3,TRBD1,CASSIMEGGFVRNTQYF,TGTGCCAGTAGTATCATGGAAGGGGGCTTCGTCAGGAATACGCAGTATTTT
TRBV5-5,.,TRBJ1-1,.,CASSFTGSTEAFF,TGTGCCAGCAGCTTTACAGGGAGCACTGAAGCTTTCTTT
TRBV7-6,.,TRBJ1-2,TRBD1,CASSPKGGSGYTF,TGTGCCAGCAGCCCCAAAGGGGGCTCTGGCTACACCTTC
TRBV14,.,TRBJ1-1,TRBD1,CASSQPGQVTEAFF,TGTGCCAGCAGCCAACCGGGACAGGTGACTGAAGCTTTCTTT
TRBV7-9,.,TRBJ2-7,TRBD2,CASSLTLAGGRREQYF,TGTGCCAGCAGCTTAACCCTAGCGGGGGGCCGCCGAGAGCAGTACTTC
TRBV29-1,.,TRBJ2-1,TRBD2,CSVEQPGLAVNEQFF,TGCAGCGTTGAACAACCGGGACTAGCGGTCAATGAGCAGTTCTTC
TRBV10-2,.,TRBJ2-7,.,CASSESPVYGRGHEQYF,TGCGCCAGCAGTGAGTCCCCGGTATACGGCCGAGGCCACGAGCAGTACTTC
TRBV29-1,once,TRBJ2-7,.,CSVGGAGRPYEQYF,TGCAGCGTTGGTGGGGCAGGGCGTCCCTACGAGCAGTACTTC
TRBV27,many,TRBJ2-1,TRBD1,CASSLFSGQGGNEQFF,TGTGCCAGCAGTTTATTCTCGGGACAGGGCGGTAATGAGCAGTTCTTC
TRBV19,.,TRBJ1-1,.,CASNLGRRNTEAFF,TGTGCCAGTAACCTGGGCAGAAGGAACACTGAAGCTTTCTTT
TRBV6-5,.,TRBJ1-2,TRBD1,CASSRDRAYGYTF,TGTGCCAGCAGCCGGGACAGGGCCTATGGCTACACCTTC
TRBV11-2,.,TRBJ2-1,TRBD2,CASSISGGAYNEQFF,TGTGCCAGCAGCATTAGCGGGGGGGCTTACAATGAGCAGTTCTTC
TRBV14,.,TRBJ2-1,TRBD2,CASSPTRGTSGVRRYNEQFF,TGTGCCAGCAGCCCAACTAGGGGGACTAGCGGGGTAAGGAGGTACAATGAGCAGTTCTTC
TRBV29-1,.,TRBJ1-2,.,CSVEGSRYYGYTF,TGCAGCGTTGAAGGGTCGAGATACTATGGCTACACCTTC
TRBV7-9,.,TRBJ1-5,.,CASSFEGGNQPQHF,TGTGCCAGCAGCTTCGAGGGTGGCAATCAGCCCCAGCATTTT
TRBV18,.,TRBJ2-3,.,CASSPDSFPTDTQYF,TGTGCCAGCTCACCGGACAGTTTTCCCACAGATACGCAGTATTTT
TRBV5-1,few,TRBJ1-2,.,CASSVDRGPNYGYTF,TGCGCCAGCAGCGTGGATAGGGGCCCTAACTATGGCTACACCTTC
TRBV12-3/TRBV12-4,.,TRBJ1-5,.,CASSPRNQPQHF,TGTGCCAGCAGTCCTCGCAATCAGCCCCAGCATTTT
TRBV5-1,.,TRBJ1-1,.,CASSLEGGNTEAFF,TGCGCCAGCAGCTTGGAAGGGGGGAACACTGAAGCTTTCTTT
TRBV6-5,once,TRBJ1-1,.,CASSYLGGNTEAFF,TGTGCCAGCAGTTACCTGGGGGGGAACACTGAAGCTTTCTTT
TRBV9,.,TRBJ2-2,TRBD1,CASSANQGAYTGELFF,TGTGCCAGCAGCGCCAATCAGGGGGCCTACACCGGGGAGCTGTTTTTT
TRBV11-2,.,TRBJ1-2,.,CASSPGLSYGYTF,TGTGCCAGCAGCCCAGGGTTAAGCTATGGCTACACCTTC
TRBV12-3/TRBV12-4,.,TRBJ1-2,.,CASTLREDYGYTF,TGTGCCAGCACCCTCCGGGAGGACTATGGCTACACCTTC
TRBV3-1/TRBV3-2,few,TRBJ2-7,.,CASSQEPISARAQYF,TGTGCCAGCAGCCAAGAGCCAATTTCTGCGAGGGCCCAGTACTTC
TRBV15,.,TRBJ2-7,.,CATSRGAGGEKTYEQYF,TGTGCCACCAGCAGAGGGGCCGGTGGGGAGAAGACCTACGAGCAGTACTTC
TRBV6-1,once,TRBJ1-2,.,CASSGLGDITINYGYTF,TGTGCCAGCAGTGGCCTAGGGGACATAACCATTAACTATGGCTACACCTTC
TRBV5-1,.,TRBJ2-3,.,CASSLKAGGSKGTTQYF,TGCGCCAGCAGCTTGAAAGCCGGGGGATCTAAGGGAACTACGCAGTATTTT
TRBV30,.,TRBJ1-6,TRBD1,CAWSRGSGHGGSPLHF,TGTGCCTGGAGCAGGGGGTCGGGACACGGAGGATCACCCCTCCACTTT
TRBV10-3,once,TRBJ1-3,.,CASSGGSGNTIYF,TGTGCCAGCTCGGGGGGCTCTGGAAACACCATATATTTT